What follows is one T cell receptor (beta chain) and its context. The source of the sample is a study of shared clonotypes between healthy human individuals. Selected positively for CCR7 and CD45RO-negative, naive CD8 cells excluded terminally differentiated effector memory CD45RA+ cells. This CDR3 has 9 residues. Trimming stripped 8 bases from V and 8 bases from J, with 4 bases between. Germline V CDR1 and CDR2: MGHDK, SYGVNS. TCRdb's table, derived via immunoSEQ multiplex PCR, lists solely in-frame clones and lacks some. The table lists about 2 million clones, over 85% of them singletons, with around 1.2% in the top ten.

The receptor's source is a man in his late teens or twenties in good health. The chain uses TRBV25-1 and TRBJ1-5; D unresolved. Material for sequencing was naive CD8+ T cells sorted from blood. CDR3 DNA sequence: TGTGCCAGCGGGGAGCCCCAGCATTTT. Residues: CASGEPQHF.